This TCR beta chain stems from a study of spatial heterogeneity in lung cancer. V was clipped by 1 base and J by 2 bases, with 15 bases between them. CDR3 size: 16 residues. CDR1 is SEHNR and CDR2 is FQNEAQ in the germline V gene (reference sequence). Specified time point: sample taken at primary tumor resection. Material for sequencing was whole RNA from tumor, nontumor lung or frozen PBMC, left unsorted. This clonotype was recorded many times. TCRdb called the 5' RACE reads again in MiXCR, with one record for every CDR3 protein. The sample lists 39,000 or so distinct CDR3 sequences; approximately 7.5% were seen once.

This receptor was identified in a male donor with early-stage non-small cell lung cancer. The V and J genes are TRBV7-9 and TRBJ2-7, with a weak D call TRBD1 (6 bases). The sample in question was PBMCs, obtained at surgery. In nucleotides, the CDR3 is TGTGCCAGCAGCTTAGGGTGGACAGCCCCCCCCTACGAGCAGTACGTC. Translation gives CASSLGWTAPPYEQYV.